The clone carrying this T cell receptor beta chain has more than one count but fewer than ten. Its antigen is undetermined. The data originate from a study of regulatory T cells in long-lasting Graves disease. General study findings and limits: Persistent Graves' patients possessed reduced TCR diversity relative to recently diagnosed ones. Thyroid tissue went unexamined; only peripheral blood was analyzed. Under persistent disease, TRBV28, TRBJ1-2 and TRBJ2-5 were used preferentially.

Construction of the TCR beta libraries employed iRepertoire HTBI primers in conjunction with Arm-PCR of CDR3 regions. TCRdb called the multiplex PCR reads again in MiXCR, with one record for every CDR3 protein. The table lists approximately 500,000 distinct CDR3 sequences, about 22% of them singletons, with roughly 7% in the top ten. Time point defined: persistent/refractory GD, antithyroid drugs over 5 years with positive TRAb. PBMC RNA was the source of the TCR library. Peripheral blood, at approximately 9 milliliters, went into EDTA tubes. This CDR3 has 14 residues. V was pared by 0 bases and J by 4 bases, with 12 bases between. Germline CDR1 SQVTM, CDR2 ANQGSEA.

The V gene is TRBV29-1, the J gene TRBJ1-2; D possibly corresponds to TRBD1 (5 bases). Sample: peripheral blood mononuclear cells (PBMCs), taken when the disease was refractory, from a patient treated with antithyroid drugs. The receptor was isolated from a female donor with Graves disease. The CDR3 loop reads CSVEDRVNGYGYTF. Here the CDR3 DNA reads TGCAGCGTTGAAGACAGGGTTAACGGCTATGGCTACACCTTC. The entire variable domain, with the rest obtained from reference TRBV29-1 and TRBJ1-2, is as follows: SAVISQKPSRDICQRGTSLTIQCQVDSQVTMMFWYRQQPGQSLTLIATANQGSEATYESGFVIDKFPISRPNLTFSTLTVSNMSPEDSSIYLCSVEDRVNGYGYTFGSGTRLTVV.